These 32 T cell receptor beta chains originate from one sample sequenced in a study of CD8+CD57+ T cells in acquired aplastic anemia. The template for TCR beta VDJ and CDR3 sequence profiling was genomic DNA. TCRdb recomputed calls from the reads with MiXCR, one row per CDR3 protein. The sample gives roughly 64,000 distinct CDR3 sequences, about 50% of which show up once; about 2.5% is in the top ten. Source material: sorted CD4+, CD8+, or CD8+CD57+ T cells (not recorded which) from PBMCs. The receptors stem from a human donor in good health, serving as a control.

This clonotype was seen just once. The CDR3 sequence: CASSVAGGGSNNEQFF. For the CDR3, the DNA is TGCGCCAGCAGTGTTGCAGGGGGTGGTTCGAACAATGAGCAGTTCTTC. The chain combines TRBV10-2 with TRBJ2-1; 7 nucleotides align to TRBD1. Germline lookup yields CDR1 WSHSY and CDR2 SAAADI. The J segment lost 5 bases and the V segment lost 4 bases, leaving 11 bases of the junction unmatched. The CDR3 loop spans 16 amino acids.

This clonotype has just one count. This chain links TRBV20-1 with TRBJ1-6; tentative D call: TRBD1 (5 bases). The CDR3 totals 12 residues. V lost 3 bases and J lost 7, with 7 bases in between. Germline V gene sequence: CDR1 DFQATT, CDR2 SNEGSKA (reference sequence). CDR3 sequence: CSARAGNSPLHF. DNA for the CDR3: TGCAGTGCTAGGGCAGGGAATTCACCCCTCCACTTT.

This clonotype was counted at least ten times. The chain couples TRBV11-3 to TRBJ2-1; 7 bases align to TRBD2. CDR3 length: 16 amino acids. The germline gives CDR1 SGHNT, CDR2 YENEEA. The ends lost 5 bases at V and 5 bases at J; junction bases unmatched: 12. This CDR3 is CASSTRTSVGNNEQFF. In DNA form, the CDR3 reads TGTGCCAGCAGCACCCGAACTAGCGTTGGGAACAATGAGCAGTTCTTC.

A few counts support this clonotype. The gene calls are TRBV7-6 and TRBJ1-1; 7 bases line up with TRBD1. Losses at the gene ends were 4 bases for V and 11 bases for J; bases not matched to a gene: 7. Germline CDR1 SGHVS, CDR2 FNYEAQ. The CDR3 totals 12 residues. DNA of the CDR3: TGTGCCAGCAGCTCGACGGACAGGCACGCTTTCTTT. It yields the protein CASSSTDRHAFF. Full variable domain (outside the CDR3, taken from reference TRBV7-6 and TRBJ1-1): GAGVSQSPRYKVTKRGQDVALRCDPISGHVSLYWYRQALGQGPEFLTYFNYEAQQDKSGLPNDRFSAERPEGSISTLTIQRTEQRDSAMYRCASSSTDRHAFFGQGTRLTVV.

The chain combines TRBV20-1 with TRBJ1-4; weak D call: TRBD1 (6 bases). CDR1 is DFQATT and CDR2 is SNEGSKA in the germline V gene (reference sequence). V lost 5 bases to trimming and J lost 8 bases, with 18 bases between them. The CDR3 length is 14 residues. Here the CDR3 reads CSAFQGSAGEKLFF. DNA for the CDR3: TGCAGTGCTTTTCAGGGGTCCGCGGGGGAAAAACTGTTTTTT.

A word on this clonotype: A much more abundant neighbour one base away suggests this may be a read error. This chain joins TRBV5-1 and TRBJ2-1, with TRBD2 matching over 9 bases. The germline CDR1 and CDR2 sequences are SGHRS and YFSETQ. The CDR3 is 16 residues long. The CDR3 bases are TGCGCCAGCAGCCTACCCTCTAGCGGGACGGATAATGAGCAGTCCTTC. As protein: CASSLPSSGTDNEQSF.

The chain has TRBV2 and TRBJ2-3; 8 bases map to TRBD2. The V segment lost 4 bases and the J segment 9 bases; nucleotides outside the gene matches: 9. CDR1 is SNHLY, CDR2 FYNNEI, per germline. The CDR3 sequence is 14 residues long. CDR3: CASSATSGPHTQYF. The CDR3 nucleotides read TGTGCCAGCAGTGCAACTAGCGGACCTCACACGCAGTATTTT.

The chain combines TRBV25-1 with TRBJ1-2, with 7 nucleotides matching TRBD1. The V gene's germline CDR1 is MGHDK and CDR2 SYGVNS. The CDR3 length is 13 residues. V lost 9 bases and J lost 7; bases outside the gene matches: 11. The CDR3 coding sequence is TGTGCCAGTAGTATAGACAGGGTTGGTGGCTACACCTTC. The encoded protein is CASSIDRVGGYTF.

The chain recombines TRBV5-4 with TRBJ2-1; 7 nucleotides agree with TRBD1. Germline CDR1 SGHNT, CDR2 YYREEE (reference sequence). This CDR3 has 14 amino acids. V trimming: 4 bases; J trimming: 4 bases; junction bases outside the gene matches: 5. The CDR3, as DNA: TGTGCCAGCAGCCCACAGGGACAGTACAATGAGCAGTTCTTC. Translation gives CASSPQGQYNEQFF.

The chain couples TRBV5-4 to TRBJ2-3; TRBD2 aligns across 7 bases. The CDR3 is 15 residues long. Germline CDR1 and CDR2: SGHNT and YYREEE (reference sequence). With 6 bases clipped from V and 0 bases from J, the junction kept 7 bases outside the gene matches. The CDR3 protein is CASTVLAESTDTQYF. CDR3 DNA sequence: TGTGCCAGCACCGTGCTAGCGGAGAGCACAGATACGCAGTATTTT.

This clonotype came up many times. V gene TRBV20-1 combines with J gene TRBJ2-7, with unresolved D. Trimming pared 0 bases from V and 2 bases from J, leaving 11 bases between. CDR1 DFQATT and CDR2 SNEGSKA come from the germline V gene (reference sequence). The CDR3 sequence is 14 residues long. CDR3 coding DNA: TGCAGTGCTAGAGATCCTACCACTACCTACGAGCAGTACTTC. Residues: CSARDPTTTYEQYF.

This clonotype was picked up many times. The rearrangement links TRBV5-5 to TRBJ1-1; D is undetermined. The V gene's germline CDR1 is SGHKS and CDR2 YYEKEE (reference sequence). The length of the CDR3 is 14 residues. V was pared by 0 bases and J by 0 bases, with 6 bases between. The CDR3 protein is CASSLDTLNTEAFF. CDR3 DNA sequence: TGTGCCAGCAGCTTGGACACACTGAACACTGAAGCTTTCTTT.

This clonotype was counted ten times or more. V gene TRBV5-6 combines with J gene TRBJ1-4; 10 positions agree with TRBD1. Germline lookup yields CDR1 SGHDT and CDR2 YYEEEE. J was trimmed by 3 bases and V by 8 bases; bases with no gene match: 13. This CDR3 has 17 residues. The CDR3 sequence: CASSRDRGTRANEKLFF. The CDR3, as DNA: TGTGCCAGTTCCCGGGACAGGGGTACTAGGGCTAATGAAAAACTGTTTTTT.

This clonotype was picked up a small number of times. V usage is TRBV24-1 and J usage is TRBJ2-3; 9 nucleotides agree with TRBD2. Germline V gene lookup returns CDR1 KGHDR and CDR2 SFDVKD. Losses at the gene ends were 4 bases for V and 1 base for J; bases not matched to a gene: 2. The CDR3 totals 15 residues. The CDR3 sequence: CATSDRTSGTDTQYF. The CDR3 region has the DNA TGTGCCACCAGTGACCGGACTAGCGGCACAGATACGCAGTATTTT.

Concerning this clonotype itself: It may be a read error: a sequence one base away is much more abundant. This sequence joins TRBV28 and TRBJ1-2, with TRBD1 matching over 7 bases. The CDR3 sequence is 16 residues long. Per germline, CDR1 MDHEN and CDR2 SYDVKM. In DNA, the CDR3 is TGTGCCAACAGTTTACTCTACAGGGGACTAGACTATGGCTACACCTTC. Translating gives CANSLLYRGLDYGYTF.

This clonotype has just one count. At one end the junction does not follow the germline gene, possibly because of a read error. V usage is TRBV5-1 and J usage is TRBJ2-3, with D unresolved. The CDR3 extends over 11 amino acids. Germline-derived CDR1 and CDR2 are SGHRS and YFSETQ. CDR3 in amino acids: CTSSLGDTQYF. In DNA form, the CDR3 reads TGCACCAGCAGCTTGGGCGATACGCAGTATTTT.

This clonotype turned up a few times. This may arise from a read error, as a much more abundant clone is one base away. The chain is built from TRBV6-1 and TRBJ2-3; D may be TRBD1 (5 bases). This CDR3 comprises 13 residues. Germline assignment: CDR1 MNHNS and CDR2 SASEGT. Trimming removed 8 bases from V and 2 bases from J, with 11 bases in between. The CDR3 protein is CASARADTDTQYF. The DNA for the CDR3 is TGTGCCAGCGCCAGGGCTGACACAGATACGCAGTATTTT.

The genes are TRBV12-3 or TRBV12-4 and TRBJ1-4, with no clear D. V lost 7 bases and J lost 7, with 7 bases in between. This CDR3 contains 11 residues. CDR3 in amino acids: CASTDGEKLFF. The CDR3 nucleotides read TGTGCCAGCACCGACGGTGAAAAACTGTTTTTT.

The chain has TRBV5-4 and TRBJ2-7; 11 nucleotides line up with TRBD2. Germline V gene sequence: CDR1 SGHNT, CDR2 YYREEE (reference sequence). V lost 0 bases to trimming and J lost 3 bases; unmatched junction nucleotides: 2. The CDR3 spans 15 residues. The CDR3 reads CASSLGGTSGYEQYF. CDR3 DNA sequence: TGTGCCAGCAGCTTGGGGGGGACTAGCGGCTACGAGCAGTACTTC.

A word on this clonotype: One end of the junction is discordant with germline, which a read error may explain. The gene calls are TRBV24-1 and TRBJ1-2; weak D call: TRBD1 (5 bases). Germline CDR1 KGHDR, CDR2 SFDVKD. This CDR3 spans 12 amino acids. The CDR3 coding sequence is TGCGCCACCAGCCCAGGGAACTATGGCTACACCTTC. It encodes CATSPGNYGYTF.

DNA of the CDR3: TGCGCCAGCAGCTTGGGGGCCGGAGAGACCCAGTACTTC. This codes for CASSLGAGETQYF. The J gene is TRBJ2-5, the V gene TRBV5-1; the D is unclear. CDR3 length equals 13 residues. Germline CDR1 is SGHRS and CDR2 is YFSETQ. V shed 0 bases and J shed 4 bases, with 7 bases lying between them.

Comment on this clonotype: The CDR3 does not close with the conserved phenylalanine or tryptophan, likely indicating a read error. It is unclear where the CDR3 begins or ends on the DNA, so no DNA is shown, and the CDR3 is as TCRdb lists it. V is TRBV19 and J is TRBJ1-3; TRBD1 is taken as the D call from the table, unchecked against the DNA. Germline V gene sequence: CDR1 LNHDA, CDR2 SQIVND (reference sequence). The CDR3 is 9 amino acids in total, end residues counted. The CDR3 reads CASRRGTGT.

In DNA form, the CDR3 reads TGTGCCAGCAGCCAAGACGTGACGGGAGGGCCGGGGGAGCAGTACTTC. Translated: CASSQDVTGGPGEQYF. The J gene is TRBJ2-7, the V gene TRBV4-2; 8 bases are shared with TRBD2. The CDR3 runs to 16 residues. Per germline, CDR1 LGHNA and CDR2 YNFKEQ. V lost 0 bases to trimming and J lost 7 bases; unmatched junction nucleotides: 11.

Comment on this clonotype: The junction and the germline gene differ at one end; a read error may be behind it. The chain links TRBV7-2 to TRBJ2-7, with D tentatively TRBD1 or TRBD2 (5 bases each). The CDR3 runs 11 residues. Germline V gene sequence: CDR1 SGHTA, CDR2 FQGNSA. CDR3: CASTGATEQHF. The CDR3 region has the DNA TGTGCCAGCACCGGGGCAACCGAGCAGCACTTC.

V and J are TRBV20-1 and TRBJ2-1; D is ambiguous. The V gene lost 3 bases and the J gene lost 7 bases, with 16 bases spanning the gap. The CDR3 consists of 14 residues. Germline CDR1 and CDR2: DFQATT and SNEGSKA (reference sequence). CDR3 bases: TGCAGTGCTAGTAAGGGTTCGGCAGAGAATGAGCAGTTCTTC. Translation: CSASKGSAENEQFF.

This clonotype showed up many times. The V call is TRBV20-1, the J call TRBJ1-3; D not resolved. CDR3 length: 13 amino acids. V shed 1 base and J shed 4 bases, with 8 bases lying between them. Germline CDR1 and CDR2: DFQATT and SNEGSKA (reference sequence). CDR3 nucleotides: TGCAGTGCTAGAGGCTTACAGGGAAACACCATATATTTT. It is translated as CSARGLQGNTIYF.

The chain joins TRBV19 to TRBJ1-2; 7 positions match TRBD1. Looked up from germline, CDR1 is LNHDA and CDR2 is SQIVND (reference sequence). The CDR3 spans 14 residues. J gave up 4 bases and V 1 base, and 3 bases lay outside the gene matches. CDR3 loop: CASSIAGQPYGYTF. CDR3 in DNA: TGTGCCAGTAGTATAGCGGGACAGCCCTATGGCTACACCTTC.

The V call is TRBV20-1, the J call TRBJ1-6; D perhaps matches TRBD1 (6 bases). V was pared by 3 bases and J by 5 bases, with 11 bases between. Germline V lookup: CDR1 DFQATT, CDR2 SNEGSKA (reference sequence). This CDR3 contains 14 residues. CDR3 bases: TGCAGTGCTAGGGGGGGCGGGAATAATTCACCCCTCCACTTT. Protein product: CSARGGGNNSPLHF.

This rearrangement joins TRBV24-1 to TRBJ1-6; D is ambiguous. CDR3 length equals 9 residues. V lost 3 bases and J lost 13, with 0 bases in between. Germline values: CDR1 KGHDR, CDR2 SFDVKD. CDR3 nucleotide sequence: TGTGCCACCAGTGATCCCCTCCACTTT. It is translated as CATSDPLHF.

The chain employs TRBV7-8 and TRBJ2-7; 7 bases match TRBD2. J was trimmed by 0 bases and V by 10 bases; bases with no gene match: 9. The CDR3 has 14 amino acids. Germline CDR1 is SGHVS and CDR2 is FQNEAQ. For the CDR3, the DNA is TGTGCCACCAGTGGGCGGGAGAGCTCCTACGAGCAGTACTTC. It translates to CATSGRESSYEQYF.

CDR3 loop: CASSAAGGPYEQYF. In DNA, the CDR3 is TGTGCCAGCAGCGCAGCGGGAGGGCCTTACGAGCAGTACTTC. This chain joins TRBV7-9 and TRBJ2-7, with TRBD2 matching 10 bases. CDR3 length: 14 amino acids. Germline-derived CDR1 and CDR2 are SEHNR and FQNEAQ (reference sequence). With 5 bases clipped from V and 4 bases from J, the junction kept 5 bases outside the gene matches.

A word on this clonotype: At one end, the junction sequence differs from germline, possibly due to a read error. The V call is TRBV11-1, the J call TRBJ2-3; the match to TRBD2 covers 14 bases. This CDR3 region has 16 residues. Germline CDR1 SGHAT, CDR2 FQDESV (reference sequence). The CDR3 loop reads CAGSLSGTSGRDTQYF. DNA for the CDR3: TGTGCCGGCAGCCTCTCAGGGACTAGCGGGAGAGATACGCAGTATTTT.